This T cell receptor beta chain was captured in a study of beta chain features in type 1 diabetes. Findings and limits, study-wide: Type 1 diabetes patients had VDJ junctions that carried fewer insertions and more deletions. It was among patients, rather than healthy donors, that naive, central memory and Treg TCRB repertoires appeared more similar. Moderate yet significant TCRB CDR3 shortening was seen in Type 1 diabetes patients in all four CD4+ subsets.

Concerning this clone: Its antigen is unknown.

This CDR3 region has 12 residues. V lost 6 bases, J lost 4 bases, and 9 bases lay in between. Germline V lookup: CDR1 SNHLY, CDR2 FYNNEI. Expressed TCRB transcripts got sequenced, as all isolated RNA was reverse transcribed. Assay: immunoSEQ multiplex PCR; the TCRdb copy retains only in-frame clones and omits some. The sample includes approximately 250,000 clones, 16% of them seen just once. The sequence derives from a man aged 25-40 years with type 1 diabetes. The rearrangement links TRBV2 to TRBJ2-5; possible D gene TRBD2, 6 bases. Sequenced: naive CD4+ T cells from blood. The chain's CDR3 is CASREGGETQYF. CDR3 in DNA: TGTGCCAGCAGGGAGGGCGGAGAGACCCAGTACTTC.